Listed below are T cell receptor beta chains from one sample, sequenced in a study of beta chain features in type 1 diabetes. The method was immunoSEQ multiplex PCR; TCRdb's version includes in-frame clones alone and lacks a portion of them. The table shows nearly 700,000 clones, with roughly 13% occurring only once. The sample was naive CD4+ T cells from blood. The receptor source for this set is a man aged 18 to 35 with type 1 diabetes. CDR3s include the opening cysteine and the closing phenylalanine or tryptophan. D genes are given only for firm matches. Some rows mark clone size as missing; the rest say once, few, many or name a class of expanded clone.

d_call clone_size j_call cdr3_length v_call cdr3_nt cdr3_aa
- few TRBJ1-5 18 TRBV4-1 TGCGCCAGCAGCCCGGCGGTAACTCAGAGGAGTAGCAATCAGCCCCAGCATTTT CASSPAVTQRSSNQPQHF
TRBD2 few TRBJ2-3 16 TRBV4-1 TGCGCCAGCAGCCAATCAGGACTAGCGGGGGGGCGGGCGCAGTATTTT CASSQSGLAGGRAQYF
- - TRBJ1-1 16 TRBV29-1 TGCAGCGTAGAGAGGGTGACGGCCTGGATGAACACTGAAGCTTTCTTT CSVERVTAWMNTEAFF
TRBD1 few TRBJ1-1 14 TRBV5-1 TGCGCCAGCAGCTTGGATCGACAGGGGACTGAAGCTTTCTTT CASSLDRQGTEAFF
- - TRBJ1-2 13 TRBV5-4 TGTGCCAGCAGCTTGGCCGGGGCGGGAGGCTACACCTTC CASSLAGAGGYTF
- - TRBJ2-2 13 TRBV15 TGTGCCACCCGCCGGCAGGGCACCGGGGAGCTGTTTTTT CATRRQGTGELFF
- - TRBJ2-1 14 TRBV29-1 TGCAGCGTTCAGGGCCGGCTTTCTTACAATGAGCAGTTCTTC CSVQGRLSYNEQFF
TRBD2 once TRBJ2-5 16 TRBV5-4 TGTGCCAGCAGCTTAGGACTAGCGGGAAGCCAAGAGACCCAGTACTTC CASSLGLAGSQETQYF
TRBD1 few TRBJ2-7 13 TRBV27 TGTGCCAGCAGCCCCAGGGGGTACTACGAGCAGTACTTC CASSPRGYYEQYF
TRBD2 few TRBJ2-1 16 TRBV10-3 TGTGCCATCACCACCGTAGCGGGGGCCCCTGACAATGAGCAGTTCTTC CAITTVAGAPDNEQFF
- - TRBJ1-2 11 TRBV9 TGTGCCAGCAGCGTTGTAAGCGGCTACACCTTC CASSVVSGYTF
TRBD1 - TRBJ1-5 16 TRBV7-9 TGTGCCAGCAGCTTAGAAGGGGGACAGGGGCATCAGCCCCAGCATTTT CASSLEGGQGHQPQHF
TRBD1 - TRBJ1-2 13 TRBV27 TGTGCCAGCCATGGGACAGAGAACTATGGCTACACCTTC CASHGTENYGYTF
- - TRBJ1-2 15 TRBV29-1 TGCAGCGTTGGAGGCCGATGGTCCTCGGACTATGGCTACACCTTC CSVGGRWSSDYGYTF
- - TRBJ1-2 13 TRBV5-6 TGTGCCAGCAGCTCCTATTATACGGATGGCTACACCTTC CASSSYYTDGYTF
- - TRBJ2-3 14 TRBV7-3 TGTGCCAGCACCATGCGTGCCGGGACAGATACGCAGTATTTT CASTMRAGTDTQYF
- - TRBJ2-5 15 TRBV11-2 TGTGCCAGCAGCGCGACAACAGGGTTCCAAGAGACCCAGTACTTC CASSATTGFQETQYF
TRBD2 few TRBJ2-7 15 TRBV4-1 TGCGCCAGCAGCCGCGGACTAGCGGGGGGTTACGAGCAGTACTTC CASSRGLAGGYEQYF
- few TRBJ2-7 13 TRBV10-1 TGCGCCAGCAGTGAGGGGACGTCCGACGAGCAGTACTTC CASSEGTSDEQYF
- - TRBJ2-5 15 TRBV7-7 TGTGCCAGCAGCTTAGCGACAGGTCACCAAGAGACCCAGTACTTC CASSLATGHQETQYF
TRBD1 few TRBJ2-7 16 TRBV19 TGTGCCAGTAGTATGGTCTCCGGGACAGGGCCCTACGAGCAGTACTTC CASSMVSGTGPYEQYF
- - TRBJ2-7 14 TRBV25-1 TGTGCCAGCAGTGAATTCACATCTACCTACGAGCAGTACTTC CASSEFTSTYEQYF
- - TRBJ1-1 14 TRBV14 TGTGCCAGCAGCCGGCAGACATCGGGCACTGAAGCTTTCTTT CASSRQTSGTEAFF
- few TRBJ2-7 12 TRBV27 TGTGCCAGCCGGGACACGGGGTACGAGCAGTACTTC CASRDTGYEQYF
TRBD2 - TRBJ2-3 13 TRBV28 TGTGCCAGCAGGGGGACTAGCCCAGATACGCAGTATTTT CASRGTSPDTQYF
TRBD1 - TRBJ1-2 13 TRBV2 TGTGCCAGCGGCACAGGGGTGGAGTATGGCTACACCTTC CASGTGVEYGYTF
- - TRBJ2-5 15 TRBV10-3 TGTGCCATCAGTTCAGGGGCCCGAAACCAAGAGACCCAGTACTTC CAISSGARNQETQYF
- - TRBJ2-7 13 TRBV18 TGTGCCAGCTCACCACCGAACACCGACGAGCAGTACTTC CASSPPNTDEQYF
TRBD1 few TRBJ1-1 19 TRBV23-1 TGCGCCAGCAGTCGCTCCCAGGGAAAGACAGGGCTCCTTGGGGCTGAAGCTTTCTTT CASSRSQGKTGLLGAEAFF
- few TRBJ1-4 11 TRBV7-9 TGTGCCAGCAGCCAGAATGAAAAACTGTTTTTT CASSQNEKLFF
- few TRBJ1-2 14 TRBV9 TGTGCCAGCAGCGTAGCGGGGACTAACTATGGCTACACCTTC CASSVAGTNYGYTF
- - TRBJ2-2 16 TRBV4-1 TGCGCCAGCAGCCGCTATGGGGAAGGGGTGACCGGGGAGCTGTTTTTT CASSRYGEGVTGELFF
TRBD2 - TRBJ2-5 17 TRBV5-1 TGCGCCAGCAGCTTGGTCGGGACTAGCGGGGCTGTGGAGACCCAGTACTTC CASSLVGTSGAVETQYF
- - TRBJ1-1 14 TRBV5-1 TGCGCCAGCAGCTTGGGGATAACGAACACTGAAGCTTTCTTT CASSLGITNTEAFF
TRBD1 - TRBJ2-1 11 TRBV19 TGTGCCAGTCGACAGGGCCGGGAGCAGTTCTTC CASRQGREQFF
- few TRBJ1-2 11 TRBV6-6 TGTGCCAGCAGTTACGGCCGTGGCTACACCTTC CASSYGRGYTF
- - TRBJ2-1 14 TRBV27 TGTGCCAGCTCCTCCGGCGGAAGGGGCCAGGCTCCCTTCTTC CASSSGGRGQAPFF
- - TRBJ1-5 14 TRBV30 TGTGCCTGGAGTGGCGGGGCGAGCAATCAGCCCCAGCATTTT CAWSGGASNQPQHF
TRBD2 - TRBJ2-1 15 TRBV7-6 TGTGCCAGCAGCCCTTGGGTAGCGGGGGAAAATGAGCAGTTCTTC CASSPWVAGENEQFF
- - TRBJ1-2 14 TRBV28 TGTGCCAGCAGTTTGGGGGAGTCCGGCTATGGCTACACCTTC CASSLGESGYGYTF
- few TRBJ2-7 13 TRBV29-1 TGCAGCGTTGATGTCGCCAATCGAAACGAGCAGTACTTC CSVDVANRNEQYF
- few TRBJ1-3 15 TRBV6-5 TGTGCCAGCAGTAGTCAGGGATATCCTGGAAACACCATATATTTT CASSSQGYPGNTIYF
- few TRBJ2-5 15 TRBV28 TGTGCCAGCATCAAAGGAGCCGGGACCCAAGAGACCCAGTACTTC CASIKGAGTQETQYF
- few TRBJ1-1 15 TRBV29-1 TGCAGCGTCGGCTTTCAAGGTCGCTTCGGGACTGAAGCTTTCTTT CSVGFQGRFGTEAFF
TRBD1 few TRBJ1-6 16 TRBV5-1 TGCGCCAGCAGGGACGGACAGGGGCCGGCTAATTCACCCCTCCACTTT CASRDGQGPANSPLHF
TRBD1 - TRBJ1-2 14 TRBV5-6 TGTGCCAGCAGCTTGGGACAGGGAGGCTATGGCTACACCTTC CASSLGQGGYGYTF
- few TRBJ1-6 15 TRBV5-4 TGTGCCAGCAGCTTGGCTTTGGGTTCCAATTCACCCCTCCACTTT CASSLALGSNSPLHF
- - TRBJ2-6 14 TRBV9 TGTGCCAGCAGTACAGGGTCTGGGGCCAACGTCCTGACTTTC CASSTGSGANVLTF
TRBD1 few TRBJ2-4 17 TRBV5-4 TGTGCCAGCAGCCCCCACCGAAGGACAGGAAACAAAAACATTCAGTACTTC CASSPHRRTGNKNIQYF
TRBD1 - TRBJ1-5 18 TRBV4-1 TGCGCCAGCAGCCAAAACCCTATCGACAGGGGGCGAAGACAGCCCCAGCATTTT CASSQNPIDRGRRQPQHF
TRBD2 few TRBJ2-5 16 TRBV14 TGTGCCAGCAGCCACTGGACTAGCGGGGACCAAGAGACCCAGTACTTC CASSHWTSGDQETQYF
TRBD2 - TRBJ2-7 17 TRBV28 TGTGCCAGCAGTCCATTGGCGGGGGGTCCACTCACCTACGAGCAGTACTTC CASSPLAGGPLTYEQYF
TRBD1 - TRBJ2-1 13 TRBV13 TGTGCCAGCAGCCACGACAGGGGTAATGAGCAGTTCTTC CASSHDRGNEQFF
TRBD1 - TRBJ1-1 15 TRBV19 TGTGCCAGCCTCCGGGACAGGGGGCTGAACACTGAAGCTTTCTTT CASLRDRGLNTEAFF
- few TRBJ2-5 13 TRBV18 TGTGCCAGCTCACCGGTCGGGCAAGAGACCCAGTACTTC CASSPVGQETQYF
- few TRBJ1-2 13 TRBV18 TGTGCCAGCTCACCAGGAGGGGACTATGGCTACACCTTC CASSPGGDYGYTF